This is a list of T cell receptor beta chains from one sample in a study of T cell repertoires in cytomegalovirus infection. TCRdb re-derived calls from the reads in MiXCR, one entry per CDR3 protein. The table lists about 740,000 distinct CDR3 sequences, about 30% of them singletons. Which antigens these TCRs recognize remains unknown. The specimen was cultured PBMCs, collected from culture after CMV antigen stimulation. These receptors came from a human donor in good health (CMV status not recorded). Some clones in this sample may be carry-over from other donors' samples. Both conserved end residues are part of each CDR3. The D gene is left open where the match is weak. Expanded clones get a size class; other rows say once, few or many, or leave the size out.

d_call j_call clone_size v_call cdr3_nt cdr3_aa
NA TRBJ1-2 NA TRBV7-2 TGTGCCAGCAGCTTAGCATGGGACGGAAACTATGGCTACACCTTC CASSLAWDGNYGYTF
TRBD2 TRBJ2-1 few TRBV7-2 TGTGCCAGCAGCTCCTGGGGGGGGGGAGGAGTTGAGCAGTTCTTC CASSSWGGGGVEQFF
TRBD2 TRBJ2-3 many TRBV7-9 TGTGCCAGCAGCACCGGACTAGCGGGAGTCTCGGATACGCAGTATTTT CASSTGLAGVSDTQYF
TRBD2 TRBJ2-5 few TRBV7-2 TGTGCCAGCTGCCATCTCGGGGCTAGCGGTTACCAAGAGACCCAGTACTTC CASCHLGASGYQETQYF
TRBD2 TRBJ2-3 NA TRBV4-1 TGCGCCAGCAGCCAAGGGGACGGACTAGAGCAGTATTTT CASSQGDGLEQYF
TRBD1 TRBJ2-7 NA TRBV7-9 TGTGCCAGCAGCTTAGGGGGGGCAGGGGGCGACGAGCAGTACTTC CASSLGGAGGDEQYF
NA TRBJ2-7 NA TRBV6-5 TGTGCCAGCAGTTATCCGGCAAGGCCCTACGAGCAGTACTTC CASSYPARPYEQYF
NA TRBJ1-3 few TRBV7-6 TGTGCCAGCAGCTTAGCGATCTCTGGAAACACCATATATTTT CASSLAISGNTIYF
TRBD2 TRBJ2-2 NA TRBV7-9 TGTGCCAGCAGCTCGCTAGCGGGGGCAACCGGGGAGCTGTTTTTT CASSSLAGATGELFF
NA TRBJ1-1 NA TRBV12-3/TRBV12-4 TGTGCCAGCAGACGGAACGGCCGGGCACATCACACTGAAGCTTTCTTT CASRRNGRAHHTEAFF
NA TRBJ1-1 NA TRBV2 TGTGCCAGCAGTGCGGAACCAGGAAACACTGAAGCTTTCTTT CASSAEPGNTEAFF
NA TRBJ2-5 NA TRBV29-1 TGCAGCGTTGATCACAGAGAAGAGACCCAGTACTTC CSVDHREETQYF
TRBD1 TRBJ1-1 many TRBV7-2 TGTGCCAGCAGCTCACAGGGGGAGGCTTTCTTT CASSSQGEAFF
NA TRBJ1-2 NA TRBV20-1 TGCAGTGCTAGAGAGTTAGGGACACCCGTGCTTGGCTACACCTTC CSARELGTPVLGYTF
NA TRBJ2-6 few TRBV28 TGTGCCAGCAGTTTACGGGCAGGGTTTAATAGGGCCAACGTCCTGACTTTC CASSLRAGFNRANVLTF
NA TRBJ2-7 many TRBV7-2 TGTGCCAGCAGCTTAAGGGGTCCTGGCTACGAGCAGTACTTC CASSLRGPGYEQYF
TRBD1 TRBJ1-6 NA TRBV19 TGTGCCAGTAGTATCGGAGACAGGGATTCACCCCTCCACTTT CASSIGDRDSPLHF
NA TRBJ1-5 NA TRBV18 TGTGCCAGCTCCCCCGACATTGGGCCCCAGCATTTT CASSPDIGPQHF
NA TRBJ1-3 NA TRBV20-1 TGCAGTGCTAGGGATCCTAACTCTGGAAACACCATATATTTT CSARDPNSGNTIYF
TRBD1 TRBJ2-5 few TRBV19 TGTGCCAGTAGTACAGGACAGGGTGGGTTTCGGACCCAGTACTTC CASSTGQGGFRTQYF
NA TRBJ1-1 few TRBV27 TGTGCCAGCAGTTATTCCCGACTCCTGAACACTGAAGCTTTCTTT CASSYSRLLNTEAFF
TRBD2 TRBJ2-2 NA TRBV18 TGTGCCAGCTCACCACGCGGGAGTCCGGCCGGGGAGCTGTTTTTT CASSPRGSPAGELFF
NA TRBJ2-7 few TRBV7-2 TGTGCCAGCAGCTCCGGGACACGCGAGCAGTACTTC CASSSGTREQYF
NA TRBJ1-6 many TRBV7-2 TGTGCCAGCAGCTTGACCGACAGGACGGTGAATTCACCCCTCCACTTT CASSLTDRTVNSPLHF
TRBD2 TRBJ2-1 NA TRBV7-6 TGTGCCAGCAGACGAGCGGGACTCGGTGGGTACAATGAGCAGTTCTTC CASRRAGLGGYNEQFF
NA TRBJ1-2 NA TRBV7-4 TGTGCCAGCAGCTCCCCCACCCAGGGGTATGGCTACACCTTC CASSSPTQGYGYTF
NA TRBJ2-7 NA TRBV5-1 TGCGCCAGCAGAGGCCAGGGAATGTCCTACGAGCAGTACTTC CASRGQGMSYEQYF
NA TRBJ1-6 many TRBV11-2 TGTGCCAGCAGCTTAGAAGGGCTGAAGAATTCACCCCTCCACTTT CASSLEGLKNSPLHF
NA TRBJ1-6 NA TRBV28 TGTGCCAGCTTTAACCAGGCTGATAATTCACCCCTCCACTTT CASFNQADNSPLHF
TRBD1 TRBJ2-5 NA TRBV24-1 TGTGCCACCAGTGATTCAGACAGGGAAGAGACCCAGTACTTC CATSDSDREETQYF
NA TRBJ2-5 NA TRBV6-6 TGTGCCAGCAGTGAGGGTAGCGTAACCGGCGGGGAGACCCAGTACTTC CASSEGSVTGGETQYF
TRBD2 TRBJ2-5 many TRBV11-2 TGTGCCAGCAGCTCGTCGGGGGGGTCCCAAGAGACCCAGTACTTC CASSSSGGSQETQYF
NA TRBJ2-1 few TRBV12-3/TRBV12-4 TGTGCCAGCAGTTTATGGGAAAGCTCCTACAATGAGCAGTTCTTC CASSLWESSYNEQFF
TRBD1 TRBJ2-7 many TRBV6-6 TGTGCCAGCAGTTACCGGGACAGCTACGAGCAGTACTTC CASSYRDSYEQYF
NA TRBJ1-6 NA TRBV12-3/TRBV12-4 TGTGCCAGCAGTTCGGGACGGACAAATTCACCCCTCCACTTT CASSSGRTNSPLHF
NA TRBJ2-2 NA TRBV19 TGTGCCAGTAGGGGTGAGGGGCGCGGTCTCGGGGAGCTGTTTTTT CASRGEGRGLGELFF
NA TRBJ2-1 NA TRBV18 TGTGCCAGCTCACCATCCCCGGGCTACAATGAGCAGTTCTTC CASSPSPGYNEQFF
NA TRBJ2-5 once TRBV19 TGTGCCAGTAGTATCGGGGACCGGTACCAAGAGACCCAGTACTTC CASSIGDRYQETQYF
TRBD1 TRBJ1-4 few TRBV12-3/TRBV12-4 TGTGCCAGCAGTCCCCGACAGGGACCAAATGAAAAACTGTTTTTT CASSPRQGPNEKLFF
NA TRBJ1-1 few TRBV10-3 TGTGCCATCAGTGAGACAGGGAACACTGAAGCTTTCTTT CAISETGNTEAFF
TRBD1 TRBJ2-7 many TRBV12-3/TRBV12-4 TGTGCCAGCAACACCCGGGACAGCCCCTACGAGCAGTACTTC CASNTRDSPYEQYF
NA TRBJ2-3 NA TRBV6-1 TGTGCTCGCCCACAGCCCCGCACAGATACGCAGTATTTT CARPQPRTDTQYF
NA TRBJ2-2 few TRBV7-6 TGTGCCAGCAGCTTAGGGGGACCACCTAACACCGGGGAGCTGTTTTTT CASSLGGPPNTGELFF
NA TRBJ2-4 NA TRBV2 TGTGCCAGCAGCTCCCTCCACAGGGCTCTAGCCAAAAACATTCAGTACTTC CASSSLHRALAKNIQYF
TRBD1 TRBJ1-4 NA TRBV2 TGTGCCAGCAGTTACCCGGGACAGGGGAGGTTCCCGTCCGAAAAACTGTTTTTT CASSYPGQGRFPSEKLFF
TRBD2 TRBJ2-7 NA TRBV2 TGTGCCAGCAGTGGCGGGAGGGCCCTAGAGCAGTACTTC CASSGGRALEQYF
NA TRBJ2-1 NA TRBV6-6 TGTGCCAGCGACGGTGGGGGTTCCTACAATGAGCAGTTCTTC CASDGGGSYNEQFF
NA TRBJ1-6 NA TRBV7-8 TGTGCCAACAGTTCACCCTTGCGCTCACCCCTCCACTTT CANSSPLRSPLHF